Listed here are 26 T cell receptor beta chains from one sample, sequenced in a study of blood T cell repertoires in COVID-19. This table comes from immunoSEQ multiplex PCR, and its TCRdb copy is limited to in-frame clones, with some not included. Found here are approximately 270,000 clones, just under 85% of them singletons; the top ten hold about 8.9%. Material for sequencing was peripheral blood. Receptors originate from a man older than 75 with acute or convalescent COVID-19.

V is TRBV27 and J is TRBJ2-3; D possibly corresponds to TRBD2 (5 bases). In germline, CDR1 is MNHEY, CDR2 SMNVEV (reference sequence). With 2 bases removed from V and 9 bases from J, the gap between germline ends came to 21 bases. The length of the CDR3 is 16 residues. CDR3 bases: TGTGCCAGCAGTTTAACTGCCGGGAACCATTACCGGACGCAGTATTTT. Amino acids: CASSLTAGNHYRTQYF.

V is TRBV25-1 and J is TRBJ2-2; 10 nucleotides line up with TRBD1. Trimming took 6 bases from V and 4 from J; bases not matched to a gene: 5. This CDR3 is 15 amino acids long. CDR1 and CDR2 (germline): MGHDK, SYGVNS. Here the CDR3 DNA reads TGTGCCAGCAGCAAAGACAGGGGGCGCACCGGGGAGCTGTTTTTT. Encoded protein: CASSKDRGRTGELFF.

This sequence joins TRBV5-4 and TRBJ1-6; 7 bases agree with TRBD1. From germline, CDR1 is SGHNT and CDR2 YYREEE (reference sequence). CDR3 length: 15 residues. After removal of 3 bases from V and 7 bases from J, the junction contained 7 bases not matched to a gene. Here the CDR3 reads CASSWETGKNSPLHF. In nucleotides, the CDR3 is TGTGCCAGCAGCTGGGAGACAGGGAAGAATTCACCCCTCCACTTT.

Here the CDR3 reads CASRPILANYGYTF. CDR3 coding DNA: TGTGCCAGCAGACCTATACTAGCTAACTATGGCTACACCTTC. The chain links TRBV7-9 to TRBJ1-2; no firm D call. Germline CDR1 reads SEHNR; CDR2 reads FQNEAQ (reference sequence). V was cut by 6 bases and J by 0 bases, with 11 bases left in between. The CDR3 totals 14 residues.

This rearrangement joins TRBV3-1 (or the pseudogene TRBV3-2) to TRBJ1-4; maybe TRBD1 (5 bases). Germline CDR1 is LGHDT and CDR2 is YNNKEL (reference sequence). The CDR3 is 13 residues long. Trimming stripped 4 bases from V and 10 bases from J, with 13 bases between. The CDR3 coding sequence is TGTGCCAGCAGCCCCTGGGACTTTGGAAAACTGTTTTTT. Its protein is CASSPWDFGKLFF.

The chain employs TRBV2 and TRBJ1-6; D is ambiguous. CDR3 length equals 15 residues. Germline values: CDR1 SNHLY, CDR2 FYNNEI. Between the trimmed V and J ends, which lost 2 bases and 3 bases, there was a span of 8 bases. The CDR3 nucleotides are TGTGCCAGCAGTGAAAACGGACTCTATAATTCACCCCTCCACTTT. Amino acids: CASSENGLYNSPLHF.

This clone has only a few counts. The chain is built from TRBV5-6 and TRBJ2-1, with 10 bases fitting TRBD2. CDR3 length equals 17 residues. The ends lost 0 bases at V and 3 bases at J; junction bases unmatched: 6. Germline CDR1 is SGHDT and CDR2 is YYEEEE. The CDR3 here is CASSLEGLALYYNEQFF. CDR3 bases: TGTGCCAGCAGCTTGGAGGGACTAGCGCTTTACTACAATGAGCAGTTCTTC.

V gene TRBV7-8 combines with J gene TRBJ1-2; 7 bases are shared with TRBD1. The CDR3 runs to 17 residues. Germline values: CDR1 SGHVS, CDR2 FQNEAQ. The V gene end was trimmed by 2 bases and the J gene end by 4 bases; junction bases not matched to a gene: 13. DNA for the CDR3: TGTGCCAGCAGCTTAACGACCGGGACAGCGAACACCTATGGCTACACCTTC. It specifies CASSLTTGTANTYGYTF.

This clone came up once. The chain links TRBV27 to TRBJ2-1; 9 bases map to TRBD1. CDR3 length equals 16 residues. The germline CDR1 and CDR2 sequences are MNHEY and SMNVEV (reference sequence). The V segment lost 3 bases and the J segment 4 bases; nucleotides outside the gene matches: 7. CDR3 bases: TGTGCCAGCAGTTTGCGTCCCGGGACAGGGTACAATGAGCAGTTCTTC. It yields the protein CASSLRPGTGYNEQFF.

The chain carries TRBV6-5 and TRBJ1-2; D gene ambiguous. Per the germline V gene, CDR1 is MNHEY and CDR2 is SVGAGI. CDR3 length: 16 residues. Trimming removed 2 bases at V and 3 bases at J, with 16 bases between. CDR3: CASSYKSAVADYGYTF. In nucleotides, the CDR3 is TGTGCCAGCAGTTACAAATCCGCGGTGGCGGACTATGGCTACACCTTC.

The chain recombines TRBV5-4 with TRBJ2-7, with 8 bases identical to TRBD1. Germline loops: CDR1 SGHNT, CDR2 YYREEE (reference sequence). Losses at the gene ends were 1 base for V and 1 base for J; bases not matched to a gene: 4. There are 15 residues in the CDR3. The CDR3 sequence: CASSLITGGSYEQYF. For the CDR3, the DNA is TGTGCCAGCAGCTTGATTACAGGGGGTTCCTACGAGCAGTACTTC.

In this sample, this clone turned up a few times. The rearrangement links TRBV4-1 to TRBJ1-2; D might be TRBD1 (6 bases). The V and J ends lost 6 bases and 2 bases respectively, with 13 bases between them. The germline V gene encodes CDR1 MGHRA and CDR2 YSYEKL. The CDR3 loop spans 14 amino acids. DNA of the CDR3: TGCGCCAGCAGTACGGGACAAGTGAACTATGGCTACACCTTC. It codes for CASSTGQVNYGYTF.

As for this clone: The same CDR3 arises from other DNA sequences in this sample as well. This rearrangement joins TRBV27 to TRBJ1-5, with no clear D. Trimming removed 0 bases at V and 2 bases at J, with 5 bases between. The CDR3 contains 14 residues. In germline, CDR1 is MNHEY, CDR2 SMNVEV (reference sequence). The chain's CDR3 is CASSLSRGNQPQHF. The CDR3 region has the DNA TGTGCCAGCAGTTTATCGAGAGGCAATCAGCCCCAGCATTTT.

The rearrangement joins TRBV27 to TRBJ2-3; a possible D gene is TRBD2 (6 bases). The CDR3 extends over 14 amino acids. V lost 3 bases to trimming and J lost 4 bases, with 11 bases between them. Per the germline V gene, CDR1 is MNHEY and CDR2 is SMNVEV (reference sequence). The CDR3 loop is CASSLGGAADTQYF. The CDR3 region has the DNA TGTGCCAGCAGTTTGGGGGGAGCGGCAGATACGCAGTATTTT.

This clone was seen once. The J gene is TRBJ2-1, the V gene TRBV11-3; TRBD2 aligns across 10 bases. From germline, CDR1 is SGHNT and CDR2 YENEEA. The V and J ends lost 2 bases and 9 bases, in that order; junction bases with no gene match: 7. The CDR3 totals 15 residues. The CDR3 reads CASSLLAGDAGEQFF. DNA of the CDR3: TGTGCCAGCAGCTTACTAGCGGGAGATGCGGGTGAGCAGTTCTTC.

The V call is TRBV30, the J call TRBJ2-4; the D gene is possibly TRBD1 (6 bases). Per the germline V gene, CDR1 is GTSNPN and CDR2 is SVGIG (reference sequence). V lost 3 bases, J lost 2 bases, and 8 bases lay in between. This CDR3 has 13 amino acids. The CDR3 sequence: CAWSRGTKNIQYF. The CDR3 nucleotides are TGTGCCTGGAGCAGGGGTACCAAAAACATTCAGTACTTC.

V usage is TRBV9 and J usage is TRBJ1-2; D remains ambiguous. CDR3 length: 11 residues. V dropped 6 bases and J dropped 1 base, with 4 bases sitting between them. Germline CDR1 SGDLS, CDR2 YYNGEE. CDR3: CASTFNYGYTF. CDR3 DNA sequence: TGTGCCAGCACCTTTAACTATGGCTACACCTTC.

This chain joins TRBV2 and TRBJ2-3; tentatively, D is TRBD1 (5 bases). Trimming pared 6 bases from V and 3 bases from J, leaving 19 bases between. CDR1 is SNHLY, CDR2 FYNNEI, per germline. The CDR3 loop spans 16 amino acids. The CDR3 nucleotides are TGTGCCAGCAGAGGGTTTAGAGGAAGGGGAACAGATACGCAGTATTTT. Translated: CASRGFRGRGTDTQYF.

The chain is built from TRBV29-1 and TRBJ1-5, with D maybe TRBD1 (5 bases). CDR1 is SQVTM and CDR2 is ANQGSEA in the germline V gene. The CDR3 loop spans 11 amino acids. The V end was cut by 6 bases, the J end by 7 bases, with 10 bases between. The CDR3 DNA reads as TGCAGCGTAGGATGGGGCCAGCCCCAGCATTTT. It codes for CSVGWGQPQHF.

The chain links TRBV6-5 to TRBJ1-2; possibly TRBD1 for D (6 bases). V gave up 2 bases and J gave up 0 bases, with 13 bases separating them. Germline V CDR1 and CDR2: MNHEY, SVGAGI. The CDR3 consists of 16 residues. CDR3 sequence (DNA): TGTGCCAGCAGTTACCAACGGACAGTTACTAACTATGGCTACACCTTC. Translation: CASSYQRTVTNYGYTF.

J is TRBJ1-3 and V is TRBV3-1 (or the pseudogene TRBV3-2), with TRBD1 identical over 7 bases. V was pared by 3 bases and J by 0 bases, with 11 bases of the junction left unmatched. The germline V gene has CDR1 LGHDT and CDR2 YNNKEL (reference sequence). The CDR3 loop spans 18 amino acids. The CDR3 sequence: CASSQFAGGLSSGNTIYF. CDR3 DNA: TGTGCCAGCAGCCAGTTCGCAGGGGGGTTATCCTCTGGAAACACCATATATTTT.

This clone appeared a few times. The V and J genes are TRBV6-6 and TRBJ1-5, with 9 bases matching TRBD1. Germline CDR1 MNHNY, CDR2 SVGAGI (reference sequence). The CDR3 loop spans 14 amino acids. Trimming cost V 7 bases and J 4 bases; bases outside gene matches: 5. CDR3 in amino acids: CASTRDRVNQPQHF. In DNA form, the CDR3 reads TGTGCCAGCACCCGGGACAGGGTAAATCAGCCCCAGCATTTT.

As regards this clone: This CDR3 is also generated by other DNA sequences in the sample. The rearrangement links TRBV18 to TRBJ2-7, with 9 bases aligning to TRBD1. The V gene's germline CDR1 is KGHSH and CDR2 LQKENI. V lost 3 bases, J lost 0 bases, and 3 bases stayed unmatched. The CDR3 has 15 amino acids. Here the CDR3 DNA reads TGTGCCAGCTCACCCGGGACAGGGAGCTCCTACGAGCAGTACTTC. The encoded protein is CASSPGTGSSYEQYF.

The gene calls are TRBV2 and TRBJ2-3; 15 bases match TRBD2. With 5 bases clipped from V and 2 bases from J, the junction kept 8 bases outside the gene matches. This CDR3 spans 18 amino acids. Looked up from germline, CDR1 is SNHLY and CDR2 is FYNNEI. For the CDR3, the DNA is TGTGCCAGCAGTTACGGGACTAGCGGGAGGCCCCTCACAGATACGCAGTATTTT. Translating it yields CASSYGTSGRPLTDTQYF.

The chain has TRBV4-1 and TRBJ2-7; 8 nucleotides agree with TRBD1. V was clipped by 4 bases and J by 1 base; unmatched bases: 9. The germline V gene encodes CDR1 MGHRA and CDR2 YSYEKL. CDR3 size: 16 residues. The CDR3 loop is CASSPDGQGLSYEQYF. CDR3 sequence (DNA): TGCGCCAGCAGCCCAGACGGACAGGGTCTTTCCTACGAGCAGTACTTC.

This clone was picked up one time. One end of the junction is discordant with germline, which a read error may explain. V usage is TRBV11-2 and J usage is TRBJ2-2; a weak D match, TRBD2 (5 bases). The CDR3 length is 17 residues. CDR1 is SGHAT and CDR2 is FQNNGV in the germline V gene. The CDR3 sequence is CASSPRLRLGNNGELFF. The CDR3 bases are TGTGCCAGCAGCCCGAGACTAAGACTCGGGAACAACGGGGAGCTGTTTTTT.